This entry lists 10 T cell receptor beta chains sequenced from one sample in a study of human T cells and chemical hapten exposure. TCRdb passed the RACE reads through MiXCR, listing each CDR3 protein once. The sample holds 65,000 to 85,000 distinct CDR3 sequences; around 11% are singletons and the top ten take roughly 3.4%. Time point given: patch test 1, 2 weeks after DPC sensitization. Indicated treatment: therapeutic diphenylcyclopropenone sensitization with weekly scalp DPC. Sample: whole blood, taken in connection with sensitization to the hapten diphenylcyclopropenone (DPC). The receptors were gathered from a woman between 55 and 75 years old with alopecia areata. Some clones in this sample may be carry-over from other donors' samples.

This clonotype has more than one count but fewer than ten. The chain links TRBV7-9 to TRBJ1-5, with D possibly TRBD1 on 5 matching bases. V lost 5 bases, J lost 4 bases, and 21 bases lay in between. Germline loops: CDR1 SEHNR, CDR2 FQNEAQ (reference sequence). The CDR3 spans 17 residues. In DNA form, the CDR3 reads TGTGCCAGCAGCAACCGGGACGACTTTTTGTATAATCAGCCCCAGCATTTT. Its protein product is CASSNRDDFLYNQPQHF.

This clonotype was counted between two and nine times. The rearrangement joins TRBV3-1 to TRBJ2-2; D remains unclear. V was pared by 3 bases and J by 6 bases, with 2 bases between. Germline V gene data show CDR1 as LGHDT and CDR2 as YNNKEL (reference sequence). The length of the CDR3 is 11 residues. This chain's CDR3 is CASSHPGELFF. For the CDR3, the DNA is TGTGCCAGCAGCCATCCCGGGGAGCTGTTTTTT.

The DNA for the CDR3 is TGTGCCAGCAGACAGACCACGGGGACTGAAGCTTTCTTT. This codes for CASRQTTGTEAFF. The chain has TRBV7-2 and TRBJ1-1; D is undetermined. Germline CDR1 is SGHTA and CDR2 is FQGNSA. The CDR3 runs to 13 residues. The ends were cut back, 6 bases at V and 5 bases at J, with 13 bases in the middle. Based on the CDR3 plus reference TRBV7-2 and TRBJ1-1, the full variable domain is GAGVSQSPSNKVTEKGKDVELRCDPISGHTALYWYRQSLGQGLEFLIYFQGNSAPDKSGLPSDRFSAERTGGSVSTLTIQRTQQEDSAVYLCASRQTTGTEAFFGQGTRLTVV.

This clonotype showed up just a few times. The chain carries TRBV7-2 and TRBJ2-5; weak D call: TRBD2 (6 bases). The CDR3 is made up of 15 amino acids. Trimming shortened V by 5 bases and J by 2 bases, and 15 bases separated the two germline ends. The V gene's germline CDR1 is SGHTA and CDR2 FQGNSA. Here the CDR3 DNA reads TGTGCCAGCAGCAAAACCGTCCGGGGGCAAGAGACCCAGTACTTC. Amino acid sequence: CASSKTVRGQETQYF.

V usage is TRBV29-1 and J usage is TRBJ2-6; no definite D call. Looked up from germline, CDR1 is SQVTM and CDR2 is ANQGSEA. The CDR3 contains 13 residues. V lost 5 bases and J lost 4, with 9 bases in between. The CDR3 is CSVLRFGANVLTF. For the CDR3, the DNA is TGCAGCGTTCTCCGTTTCGGGGCCAACGTCCTGACTTTC.

J is TRBJ1-1 and V is TRBV7-3, with D unclear. Trimming shortened V by 4 bases and J by 0 bases, and 9 bases separated the two germline ends. The CDR3 is 14 residues long. Germline V gene data show CDR1 as SGHTA and CDR2 as FQGTGA. The CDR3 sequence is CASSSSSMNTEAFF. Here the CDR3 DNA reads TGTGCCAGCAGCTCGTCTAGCATGAACACTGAAGCTTTCTTT. The whole variable domain, remainder taken from reference TRBV7-3 and TRBJ1-1, is GAGVSQTPSNKVTEKGKYVELRCDPISGHTALYWYRQSLGQGPEFLIYFQGTGAADDSGLPNDRFFAVRPEGSVSTLKIQRTERGDSAVYLCASSSSSMNTEAFFGQGTRLTVV.

A remark on this clonotype: Germline and junction disagree at one end, which may indicate a read error. The V gene is TRBV7-7, the J gene TRBJ1-3, with D perhaps TRBD1 (6 bases). In germline, CDR1 is SSHAT, CDR2 FNYEAQ (reference sequence). There are 13 residues in the CDR3. The CDR3 DNA reads TGTGCTAGCAGCCAGGGGTCTGGAAACACCATATATTTT. Protein: CASSQGSGNTIYF.

This clonotype was observed a handful of times. This sequence joins TRBV18 and TRBJ2-3; TRBD2 is a possible D gene (6 bases). V was shortened by 2 bases and J by 2 bases, with 11 bases between the two germline ends. Germline CDR1 KGHSH, CDR2 LQKENI. This CDR3 region has 15 residues. CDR3 nucleotide sequence: TGTGCCAGCTCACCATACGGCGGGGCCACAGATACGCAGTATTTT. Protein: CASSPYGGATDTQYF.

This clonotype was recorded many times. The chain couples TRBV5-1 to TRBJ2-1, with 11 bases lining up with TRBD2. The CDR3 has 17 residues. J gave up 4 bases and V 3 bases, and 9 bases lay outside the gene matches. Germline V gene sequence: CDR1 SGHRS, CDR2 YFSETQ. CDR3 bases: TGCGCCAGCAGCTGGGCCAGACTAGCGGGGTTGTACAATGAGCAGTTCTTC. This translates into CASSWARLAGLYNEQFF.

This clonotype occurred a few times. The rearrangement joins TRBV20-1 to TRBJ1-1; the D is unclear. Per germline, CDR1 DFQATT and CDR2 SNEGSKA (reference sequence). This CDR3 has 13 residues. With 1 base removed from V and 4 bases from J, the gap between germline ends came to 10 bases. CDR3 protein: CSARVVGGTEAFF. DNA of the CDR3: TGCAGTGCTAGAGTAGTGGGTGGCACTGAAGCTTTCTTT.